The rows below give T cell receptor beta chains drawn from one sample of a study of vaccination effects on CD4 cells after COVID-19. These TCRs' antigens remain unknown. Clones were sequenced by immunoSEQ multiplex PCR, and TCRdb holds only the in-frame ones, with some missing. The data hold approximately 76,000 clones, with around 78% observed a single time. Specimen: CD4+ T cells from PBMCs cultured with SARS-CoV-2 spike peptides, collected before COVID-19 vaccination. All receptors derive from a human donor who received a COVID-19 vaccine. Each CDR3 is given with its conserved first and last residue. The D gene is left open where the match is weak. Clone size is not always given. Where it is, it says once, few, many or a class for expanded clones.

d_gene,v_gene,abundance,j_gene,len,CDR3aa,CDR3nt
TRBD2,TRBV24-1,-,TRBJ2-3,15,CATSTSGGSTDTQYF,TGTGCCACCAGTACTAGCGGGGGGAGCACAGATACGCAGTATTTT
-,TRBV9,medium-sized,TRBJ1-1,14,CASSSSFRSTEAFF,TGTGCCAGCAGCAGCTCATTCAGATCCACTGAAGCTTTCTTT
TRBD1,TRBV2,-,TRBJ1-2,14,CASSQDRGIDGYTF,TGTGCCAGCAGCCAGGACAGGGGGATTGATGGCTACACCTTC
-,TRBV18,-,TRBJ2-2,14,CASSPLGNTGELFF,TGTGCCAGCTCACCGCTGGGTAACACCGGGGAGCTGTTTTTT
-,TRBV5-1,-,TRBJ2-5,14,CASSLASSRETQYF,TGCGCCAGCAGCTTGGCCTCTAGCAGAGAGACCCAGTACTTC
-,TRBV4-1,-,TRBJ2-4,17,CASSPTAAVIAKNIQYF,TGCGCCAGCAGCCCCACGGCCGCAGTAATAGCCAAAAACATTCAGTACTTC
-,TRBV6-5,-,TRBJ1-4,15,CASSYSRGTNEKLFF,TGTGCCAGCAGTTACTCGCGAGGCACTAATGAAAAACTGTTTTTT
-,TRBV5-4,-,TRBJ1-2,13,CASTRGTNYGYTF,TGTGCCAGCACGCGGGGCACTAACTATGGCTACACCTTC
-,TRBV2,-,TRBJ1-6,13,CASSPNRVSPLHF,TGTGCCAGCAGTCCAAACAGGGTTTCACCCCTCCACTTT
-,TRBV19,-,TRBJ1-5,13,CASRYRGNQPQHF,TGTGCCAGTCGCTACAGAGGCAATCAGCCCCAGCATTTT
TRBD1,TRBV6-5,-,TRBJ1-5,14,CATGPQGANQPQHF,TGTGCCACCGGACCACAGGGGGCCAATCAGCCCCAGCATTTT
TRBD1,TRBV5-1,-,TRBJ2-5,14,CASSGTGAGETQYF,TGCGCCAGCAGCGGAACAGGGGCGGGAGAGACCCAGTACTTC
-,TRBV12-3/TRBV12-4,-,TRBJ2-2,13,CASSSPFRRELFF,TGTGCCAGCAGTTCCCCATTCAGGCGGGAGCTGTTTTTT
-,TRBV9,-,TRBJ2-4,14,CASSDGRPGDIQYF,TGTGCCAGCAGCGACGGGAGACCTGGGGACATTCAGTACTTC
-,TRBV3-1/TRBV3-2,-,TRBJ2-2,15,CASSPREQGTGELFF,TGTGCCAGCAGCCCCCGCGAACAGGGCACCGGGGAGCTGTTTTTT
-,TRBV5-6,-,TRBJ1-1,14,CASSLGPGGTEAFF,TGTGCCAGCAGCTTGGGCCCGGGCGGCACTGAAGCTTTCTTT
TRBD1,TRBV5-1,-,TRBJ2-5,15,CASSLATGDQETQYF,TGCGCCAGCAGCTTGGCGACAGGGGATCAAGAGACCCAGTACTTC
-,TRBV19,-,TRBJ1-5,17,CASSIGRIGVLGQPQHF,TGTGCCAGTAGTATTGGAAGAATAGGGGTTTTAGGTCAGCCCCAGCATTTT
-,TRBV11-2,few,TRBJ1-1,14,CASSASHVNTEAFF,TGTGCCAGCAGCGCTTCACATGTGAACACTGAAGCTTTCTTT
-,TRBV4-1,few,TRBJ1-5,16,CASSQGSPGSNQPQHF,TGCGCCAGCAGCCAAGGGTCCCCAGGTAGCAATCAGCCCCAGCATTTT
TRBD2,TRBV25-1,few,TRBJ2-5,16,CASSAHRLAAGETQYF,TGTGCCAGCAGTGCCCACCGACTAGCGGCCGGAGAGACCCAGTACTTC
-,TRBV5-6,-,TRBJ1-5,14,CASSLYVANQPQHF,TGTGCCAGCAGCTTGTATGTAGCAAATCAGCCCCAGCATTTT
TRBD2,TRBV19,-,TRBJ2-3,15,CASSIGGTSYDTQYF,TGTGCCAGTAGTATTGGTGGGACTAGTTATGATACGCAGTATTTT
TRBD2,TRBV20-1,-,TRBJ2-5,14,CSASRGGYQETQYF,TGCAGTGCTAGTCGGGGGGGGTACCAAGAGACCCAGTACTTC
-,TRBV27,-,TRBJ2-2,15,CASSLKYQGAGELFF,TGTGCCAGCAGTTTAAAATACCAGGGTGCCGGGGAGCTGTTTTTT
-,TRBV5-1,once,TRBJ1-1,14,CASSLVTGRREAFF,TGCGCCAGCAGCTTAGTTACAGGGCGTCGAGAAGCTTTCTTT
TRBD1,TRBV9,-,TRBJ2-1,16,CASSVAPGTGWNEQFF,TGTGCCAGCAGCGTAGCCCCCGGGACAGGGTGGAATGAGCAGTTCTTC
TRBD2,TRBV6-2/TRBV6-3,-,TRBJ2-5,14,CASSISGSQETQYF,TGTGCCAGCAGTATTAGCGGGAGCCAAGAGACCCAGTACTTC
TRBD1,TRBV25-1,-,TRBJ2-2,16,CASSEYLGGVNGELFF,TGTGCCAGCAGTGAATACCTAGGGGGCGTCAATGGGGAGCTGTTTTTT
TRBD2,TRBV3-1/TRBV3-2,-,TRBJ2-1,18,CASSQEGGLAGAYNEQFF,TGTGCCAGCAGCCAAGAGGGGGGCCTAGCGGGGGCCTACAATGAGCAGTTCTTC
TRBD2,TRBV24-1,medium-sized,TRBJ2-5,16,CATSLSGETWGETQYF,TGTGCCACCAGTCTCAGCGGGGAGACGTGGGGAGAGACCCAGTACTTC
-,TRBV30,few,TRBJ1-1,13,CAWSGDLDTEAFF,TGTGCCTGGAGTGGGGATTTGGACACTGAAGCTTTCTTT
TRBD1,TRBV18,-,TRBJ1-1,15,CASSPPTGRDTEAFF,TGTGCCAGCTCACCACCGACAGGGCGGGACACTGAAGCTTTCTTT
-,TRBV18,-,TRBJ1-5,13,CASSPGRGEPQHF,TGTGCCAGCTCACCGGGCAGGGGAGAGCCCCAGCATTTT
TRBD2,TRBV6-5,-,TRBJ2-1,13,CASSTLAGNEQFF,TGTGCCAGCAGTACCTTAGCGGGGAATGAGCAGTTCTTC
-,TRBV5-1,-,TRBJ2-3,15,CASSLTRGSTDTQYF,TGCGCCAGCAGCTTGACCAGGGGTAGCACAGATACGCAGTATTTT
-,TRBV5-8,-,TRBJ2-2,13,CASSFGRTGELFF,TGTGCCAGCAGCTTTGGTAGAACCGGGGAGCTGTTTTTT
TRBD2,TRBV7-9,-,TRBJ2-1,18,CASSGRGGPLSTYNEQFF,TGTGCCAGCAGCGGCCGCGGGGGACCGCTCTCGACCTACAATGAGCAGTTCTTC
TRBD1,TRBV7-2,-,TRBJ2-3,16,CASSSYRGRRADTQYF,TGTGCCAGCAGCTCGTACAGGGGGCGCCGCGCAGATACGCAGTATTTT
TRBD2,TRBV11-2,-,TRBJ2-1,14,CASSLLGGSNEQFF,TGTGCCAGCAGCTTATTGGGGGGGTCAAATGAGCAGTTCTTC
TRBD1,TRBV7-9,-,TRBJ2-4,16,CASSSGTDLAKNIQYF,TGTGCCAGCAGCTCTGGGACAGACTTAGCCAAAAACATTCAGTACTTC
-,TRBV5-1,few,TRBJ2-5,13,CASSSGSLQTQYF,TGCGCCAGCAGCTCCGGATCCCTGCAGACCCAGTACTTC
TRBD1,TRBV5-1,-,TRBJ2-1,17,CASSPRTGTGDSNEQFF,TGCGCCAGCAGCCCCAGGACCGGGACAGGGGATTCGAATGAGCAGTTCTTC
TRBD2,TRBV19,-,TRBJ2-2,12,CASAGGQGELFF,TGTGCCTCAGCGGGGGGGCAGGGGGAGCTGTTTTTT
TRBD1,TRBV5-1,-,TRBJ2-3,16,CASSQREGGPGDTQYF,TGCGCCAGCAGCCAGCGTGAAGGGGGCCCGGGGGATACGCAGTATTTT
-,TRBV6-1,-,TRBJ1-1,14,CASSDRGENTEAFF,TGTGCCAGCAGTGATAGGGGGGAGAACACTGAAGCTTTCTTT
-,TRBV30,-,TRBJ1-3,15,CAWSRQGNSGNTIYF,TGTGCCTGGAGTCGGCAGGGGAACTCTGGAAACACCATATATTTT
-,TRBV3-1/TRBV3-2,-,TRBJ1-4,13,CASKSTVGEKLFF,TGTGCCAGCAAGAGCACGGTGGGTGAAAAACTGTTTTTT
-,TRBV19,-,TRBJ1-4,15,CATKTWGNTNEKLFF,TGTGCCACAAAAACCTGGGGGAACACTAATGAAAAACTGTTTTTT
-,TRBV5-4,-,TRBJ1-2,12,CASSRDNYGYTF,TGTGCCAGCAGCAGGGACAACTATGGCTACACCTTC
-,TRBV7-8,-,TRBJ2-2,15,CASSLRGRNTGELFF,TGTGCCAGCAGCTTAAGGGGTAGAAACACCGGGGAGCTGTTTTTT
-,TRBV19,-,TRBJ1-5,15,CASSATTENNQPQHF,TGTGCCAGTAGTGCGACGACAGAAAATAATCAGCCCCAGCATTTT